This TCR beta chain came from a study of CD8 T cells in ankylosing spondylitis. This clonotype has a handful of counts. Sequence at one end of the junction differs from germline and may be a read error. Per the germline V gene, CDR1 is SNHLY and CDR2 is FYNNEI. The CDR3 extends over 11 amino acids. MiXCR was run by TCRdb on the 5' RACE reads, yielding one entry per CDR3 protein. Of some 95,000 distinct CDR3 sequences listed, about 9.1% are singletons. This receptor was taken from a male donor with ankylosing spondylitis or in good health (not recorded which). Input material: blood, either unsorted or a sorted T cell fraction (not recorded which). The rearrangement links TRBV2 to TRBJ2-7; 10 nucleotides agree with TRBD1. For the CDR3, the DNA is TGTGCCAGCAGCACTCTCGGGACAGGGGACTTC. Translation gives CASSTLGTGDF.